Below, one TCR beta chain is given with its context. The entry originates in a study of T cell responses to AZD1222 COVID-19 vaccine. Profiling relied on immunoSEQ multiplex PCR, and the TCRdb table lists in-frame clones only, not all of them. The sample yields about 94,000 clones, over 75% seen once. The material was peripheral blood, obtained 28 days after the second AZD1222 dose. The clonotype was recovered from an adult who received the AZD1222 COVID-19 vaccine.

The CDR3 coding sequence is TGTGCCAGCTCCACTTCCCGGACCGGGGAGCTGTTTTTT. It yields the protein CASSTSRTGELFF. The V and J genes are TRBV28 and TRBJ2-2; D not resolved. Between the trimmed V and J ends, which lost 8 bases and 5 bases, there was a span of 12 bases. CDR3 length: 13 amino acids. Germline V gives CDR1 MDHEN, CDR2 SYDVKM.